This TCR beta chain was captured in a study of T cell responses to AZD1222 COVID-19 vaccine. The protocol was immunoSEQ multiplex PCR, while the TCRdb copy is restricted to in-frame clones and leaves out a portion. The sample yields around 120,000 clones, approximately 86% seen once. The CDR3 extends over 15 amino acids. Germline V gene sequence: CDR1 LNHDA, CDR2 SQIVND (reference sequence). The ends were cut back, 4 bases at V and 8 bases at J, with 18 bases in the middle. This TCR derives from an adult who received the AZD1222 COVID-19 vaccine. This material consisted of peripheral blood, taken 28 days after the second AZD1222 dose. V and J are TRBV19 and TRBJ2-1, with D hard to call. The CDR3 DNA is TGTGCCAGTAGTAACCCCACCTTTTACTGGGATGAGCAGTTCTTC. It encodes CASSNPTFYWDEQFF.